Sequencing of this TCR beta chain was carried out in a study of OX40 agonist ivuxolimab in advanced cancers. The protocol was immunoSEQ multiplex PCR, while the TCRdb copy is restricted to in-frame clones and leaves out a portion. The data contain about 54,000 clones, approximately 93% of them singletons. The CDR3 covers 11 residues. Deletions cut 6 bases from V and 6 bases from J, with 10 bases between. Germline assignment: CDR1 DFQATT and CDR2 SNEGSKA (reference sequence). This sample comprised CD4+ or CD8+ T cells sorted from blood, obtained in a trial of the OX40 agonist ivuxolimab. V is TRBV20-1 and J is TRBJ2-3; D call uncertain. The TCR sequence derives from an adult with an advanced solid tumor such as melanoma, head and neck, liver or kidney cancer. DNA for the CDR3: TGCAGTGCCAGGATGGGCGATACGCAGTATTTT. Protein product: CSARMGDTQYF.